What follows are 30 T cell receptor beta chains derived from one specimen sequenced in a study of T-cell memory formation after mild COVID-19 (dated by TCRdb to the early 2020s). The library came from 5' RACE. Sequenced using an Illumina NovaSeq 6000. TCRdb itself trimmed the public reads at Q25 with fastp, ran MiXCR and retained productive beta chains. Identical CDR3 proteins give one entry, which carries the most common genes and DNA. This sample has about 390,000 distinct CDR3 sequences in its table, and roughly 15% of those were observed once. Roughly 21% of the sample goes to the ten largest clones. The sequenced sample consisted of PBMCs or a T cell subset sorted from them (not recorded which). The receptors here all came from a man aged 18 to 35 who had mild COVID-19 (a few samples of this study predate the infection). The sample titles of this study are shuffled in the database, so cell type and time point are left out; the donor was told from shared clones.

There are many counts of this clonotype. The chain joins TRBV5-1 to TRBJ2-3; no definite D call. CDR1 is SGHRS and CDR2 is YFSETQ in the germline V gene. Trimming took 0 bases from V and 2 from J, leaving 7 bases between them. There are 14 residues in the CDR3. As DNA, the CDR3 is TGCGCCAGCAGCTTGGGCCCGAACACAGATACGCAGTATTTT. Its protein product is CASSLGPNTDTQYF.

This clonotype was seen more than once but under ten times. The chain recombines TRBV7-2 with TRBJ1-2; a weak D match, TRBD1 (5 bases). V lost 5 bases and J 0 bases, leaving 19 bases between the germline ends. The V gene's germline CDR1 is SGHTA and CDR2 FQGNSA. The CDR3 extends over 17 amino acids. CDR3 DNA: TGTGCCAGCAGCCCAGGGACCGGAGGGACGACTAACTATGGCTACACCTTC. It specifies CASSPGTGGTTNYGYTF.

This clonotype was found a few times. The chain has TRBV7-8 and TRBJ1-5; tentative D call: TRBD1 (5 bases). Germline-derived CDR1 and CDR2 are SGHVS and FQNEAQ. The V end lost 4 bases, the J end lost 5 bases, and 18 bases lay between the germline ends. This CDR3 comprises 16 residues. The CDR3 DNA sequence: TGTGCCAGCAGCTCGAGGGACCGTTTAGTCTATCAGCCCCAGCATTTT. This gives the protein CASSSRDRLVYQPQHF.

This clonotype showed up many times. CDR3 region: CASSQDETDTQYF. The CDR3 DNA reads TGCGCCAGCAGCCAAGATGAGACAGATACGCAGTATTTT. The chain links TRBV4-3 to TRBJ2-3; D not resolved. Germline CDR1 is LGHNA and CDR2 is YSLEER. The CDR3 covers 13 residues. Trimming took 0 bases from V and 3 from J, leaving 4 bases between them.

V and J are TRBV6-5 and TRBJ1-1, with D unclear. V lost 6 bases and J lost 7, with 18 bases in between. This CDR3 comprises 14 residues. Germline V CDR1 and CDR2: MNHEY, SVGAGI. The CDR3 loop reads CASREPSLRFEAFF. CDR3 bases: TGTGCCAGCAGGGAGCCCTCACTGAGATTTGAAGCTTTCTTT.

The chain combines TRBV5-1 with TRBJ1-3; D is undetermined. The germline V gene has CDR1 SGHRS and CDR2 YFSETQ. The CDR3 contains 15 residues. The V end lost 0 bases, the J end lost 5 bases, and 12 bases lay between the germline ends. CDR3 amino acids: CASSLVPTERNTIYF. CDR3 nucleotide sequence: TGCGCCAGCAGCTTGGTCCCCACGGAGAGAAACACCATATATTTT.

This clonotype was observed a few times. The CDR3 DNA reads as TGCGCCAGCAGCCAAGATGTTCGTGGGGCAGATACGCAGTATTTT. Its protein is CASSQDVRGADTQYF. The chain employs TRBV4-3 and TRBJ2-3; D not resolved. CDR3 length: 15 amino acids. Germline loops: CDR1 LGHNA, CDR2 YSLEER. Deletions cut 0 bases from V and 4 bases from J, with 11 bases between.

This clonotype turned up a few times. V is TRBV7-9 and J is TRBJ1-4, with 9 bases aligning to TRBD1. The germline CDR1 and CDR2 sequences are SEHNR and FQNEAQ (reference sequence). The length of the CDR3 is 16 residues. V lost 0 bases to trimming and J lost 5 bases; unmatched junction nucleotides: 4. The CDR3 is CASSLATGGANEKLFF. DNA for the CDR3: TGTGCCAGCAGCTTAGCTACAGGGGGCGCCAATGAAAAACTGTTTTTT.

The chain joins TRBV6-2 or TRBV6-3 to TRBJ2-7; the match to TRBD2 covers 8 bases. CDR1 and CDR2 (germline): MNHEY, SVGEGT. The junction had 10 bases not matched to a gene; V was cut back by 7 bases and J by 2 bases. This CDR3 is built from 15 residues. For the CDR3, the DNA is TGTGCCAGCATGCGCAGCTCGGGAGGGCCCTACGAGCAGTACTTC. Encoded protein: CASMRSSGGPYEQYF.

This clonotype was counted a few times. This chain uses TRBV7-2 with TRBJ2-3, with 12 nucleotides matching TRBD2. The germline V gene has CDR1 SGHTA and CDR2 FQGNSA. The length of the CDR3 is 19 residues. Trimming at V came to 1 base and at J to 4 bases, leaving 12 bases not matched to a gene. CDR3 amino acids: CASSLETSGGRATADTQYF. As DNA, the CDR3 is TGTGCCAGCAGCTTAGAAACTAGCGGGGGGAGGGCCACAGCAGATACGCAGTATTTT.

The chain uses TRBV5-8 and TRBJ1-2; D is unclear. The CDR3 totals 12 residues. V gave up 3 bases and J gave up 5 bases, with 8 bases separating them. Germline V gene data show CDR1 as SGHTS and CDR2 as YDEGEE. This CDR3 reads CASSSLEYGYTF. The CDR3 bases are TGTGCCAGCAGCTCCCTGGAGTATGGCTACACCTTC.

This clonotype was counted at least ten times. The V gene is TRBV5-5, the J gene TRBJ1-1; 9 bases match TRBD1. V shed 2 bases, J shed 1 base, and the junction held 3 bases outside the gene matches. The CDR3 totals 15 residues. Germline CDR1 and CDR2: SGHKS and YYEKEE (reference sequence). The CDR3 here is CASSFGTGRNTEAFF. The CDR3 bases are TGTGCCAGCAGCTTCGGGACAGGGAGGAACACTGAAGCTTTCTTT.

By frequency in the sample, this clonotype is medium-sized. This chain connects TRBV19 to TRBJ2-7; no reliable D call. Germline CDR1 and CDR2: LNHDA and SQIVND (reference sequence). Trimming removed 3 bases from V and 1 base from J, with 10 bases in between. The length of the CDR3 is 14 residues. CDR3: CASSIAGGSYEQYF. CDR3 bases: TGTGCCAGTAGTATTGCCGGCGGTTCCTACGAGCAGTACTTC. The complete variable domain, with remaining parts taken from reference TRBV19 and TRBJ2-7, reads DGGITQSPKYLFRKEGQNVTLSCEQNLNHDAMYWYRQDPGQGLRLIYYSQIVNDFQKGDIAEGYSVSREKKESFPLTVTSAQKNPTAFYLCASSIAGGSYEQYFGPGTRLTVT.

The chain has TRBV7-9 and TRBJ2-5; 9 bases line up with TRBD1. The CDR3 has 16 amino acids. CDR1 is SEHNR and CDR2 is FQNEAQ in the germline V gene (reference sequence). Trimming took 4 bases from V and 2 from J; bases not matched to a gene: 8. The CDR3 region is CASSYGQGLGQETQYF. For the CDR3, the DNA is TGTGCCAGCAGCTATGGACAGGGGCTTGGGCAAGAGACCCAGTACTTC.

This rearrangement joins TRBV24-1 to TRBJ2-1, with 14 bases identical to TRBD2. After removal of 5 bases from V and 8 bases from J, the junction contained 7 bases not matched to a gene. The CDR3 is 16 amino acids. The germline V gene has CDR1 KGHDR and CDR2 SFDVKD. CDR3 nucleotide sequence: TGTGCCACCAGTGTTGGGGGACTAGCGGGGGTGGATGAGCAGTTCTTC. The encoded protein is CATSVGGLAGVDEQFF.

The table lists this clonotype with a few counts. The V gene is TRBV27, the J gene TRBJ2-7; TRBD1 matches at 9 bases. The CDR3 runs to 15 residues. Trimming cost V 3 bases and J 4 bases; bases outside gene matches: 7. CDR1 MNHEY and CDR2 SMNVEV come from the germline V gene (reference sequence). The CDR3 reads CASSFQGTGLYEQYF. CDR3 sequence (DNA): TGTGCCAGCAGTTTCCAGGGGACAGGGCTTTACGAGCAGTACTTC.

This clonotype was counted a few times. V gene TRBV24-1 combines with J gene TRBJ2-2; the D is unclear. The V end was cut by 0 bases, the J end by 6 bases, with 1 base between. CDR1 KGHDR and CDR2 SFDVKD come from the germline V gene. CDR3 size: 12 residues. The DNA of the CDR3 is TGTGCCACCAGTGATTTGGCCGGGGAGCTGTTTTTT. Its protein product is CATSDLAGELFF.

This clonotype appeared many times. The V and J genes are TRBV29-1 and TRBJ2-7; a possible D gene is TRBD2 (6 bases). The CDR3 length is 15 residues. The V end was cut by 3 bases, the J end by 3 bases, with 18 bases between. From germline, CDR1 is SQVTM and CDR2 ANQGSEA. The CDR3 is CSVELGVAGNYEQYF. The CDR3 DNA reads TGCAGCGTTGAGCTGGGCGTTGCGGGAAACTACGAGCAGTACTTC.

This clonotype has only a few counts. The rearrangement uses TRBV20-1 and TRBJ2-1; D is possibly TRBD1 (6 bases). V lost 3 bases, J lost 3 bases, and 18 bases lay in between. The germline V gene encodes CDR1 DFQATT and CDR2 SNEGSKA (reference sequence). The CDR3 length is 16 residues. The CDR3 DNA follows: TGCAGTGCTAGTTCCCAGCTGGGGGCCCACTACAATGAGCAGTTCTTC. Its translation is CSASSQLGAHYNEQFF.

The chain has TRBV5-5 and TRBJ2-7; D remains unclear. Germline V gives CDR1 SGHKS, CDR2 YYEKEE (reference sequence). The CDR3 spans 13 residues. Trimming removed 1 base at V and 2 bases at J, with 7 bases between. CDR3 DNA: TGTGCCAGCAGCTTGCGTGAAGCCTACGAGCAGTACTTC. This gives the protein CASSLREAYEQYF.

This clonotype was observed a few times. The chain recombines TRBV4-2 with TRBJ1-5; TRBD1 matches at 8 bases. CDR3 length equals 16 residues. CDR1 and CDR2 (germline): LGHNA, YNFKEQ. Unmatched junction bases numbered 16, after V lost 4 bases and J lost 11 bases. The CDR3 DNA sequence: TGTGCCAGCAGCCGATCCGAGACAGGGGATTTTGAAGCCCAGCATTTT. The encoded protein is CASSRSETGDFEAQHF.

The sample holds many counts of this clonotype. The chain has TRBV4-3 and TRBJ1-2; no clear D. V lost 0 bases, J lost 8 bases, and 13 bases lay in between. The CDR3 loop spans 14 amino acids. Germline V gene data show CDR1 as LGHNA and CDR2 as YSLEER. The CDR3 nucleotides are TGCGCCAGCAGCCAAGATATCTCTGAGGGAGGCTACACCTTC. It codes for CASSQDISEGGYTF.

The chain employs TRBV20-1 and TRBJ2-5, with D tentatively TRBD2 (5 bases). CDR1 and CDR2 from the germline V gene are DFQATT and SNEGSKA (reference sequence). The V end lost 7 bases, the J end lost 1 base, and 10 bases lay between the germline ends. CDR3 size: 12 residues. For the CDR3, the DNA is TGCAGTGGTACAGAGGGCCAAGAGACCCAGTACTTC. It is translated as CSGTEGQETQYF.

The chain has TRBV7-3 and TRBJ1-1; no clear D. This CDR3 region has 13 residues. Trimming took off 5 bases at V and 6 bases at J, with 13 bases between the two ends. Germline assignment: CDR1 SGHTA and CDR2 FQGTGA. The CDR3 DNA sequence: TGTGCCAGCAGCGTTACTTGGACGTCTGAAGCTTTCTTT. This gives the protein CASSVTWTSEAFF.

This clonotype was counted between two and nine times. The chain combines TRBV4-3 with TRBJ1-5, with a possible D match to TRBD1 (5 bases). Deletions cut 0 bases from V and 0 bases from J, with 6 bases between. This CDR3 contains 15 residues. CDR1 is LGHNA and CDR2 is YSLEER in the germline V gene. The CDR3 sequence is CASSQDGASNQPQHF. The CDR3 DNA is TGCGCCAGCAGCCAAGATGGGGCTAGCAATCAGCCCCAGCATTTT.

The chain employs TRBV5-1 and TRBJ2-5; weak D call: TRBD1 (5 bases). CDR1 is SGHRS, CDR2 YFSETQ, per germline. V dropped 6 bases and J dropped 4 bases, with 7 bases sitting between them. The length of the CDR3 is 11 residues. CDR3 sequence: CASKDIETQYF. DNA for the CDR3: TGCGCCAGCAAGGACATAGAGACCCAGTACTTC.

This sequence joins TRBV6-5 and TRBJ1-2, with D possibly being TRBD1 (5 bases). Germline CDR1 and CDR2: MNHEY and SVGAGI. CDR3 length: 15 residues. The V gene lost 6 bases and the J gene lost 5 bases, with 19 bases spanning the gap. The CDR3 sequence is CASRFSTGTNYGYTF. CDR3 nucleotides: TGTGCCAGCAGATTTAGTACCGGGACGAATTATGGCTACACCTTC.

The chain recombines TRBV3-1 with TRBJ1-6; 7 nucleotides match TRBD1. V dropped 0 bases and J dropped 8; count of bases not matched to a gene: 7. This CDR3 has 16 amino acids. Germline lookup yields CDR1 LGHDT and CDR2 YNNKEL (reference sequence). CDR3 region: CASSQEDRGGYSPLHF. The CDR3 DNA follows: TGTGCCAGCAGCCAAGAAGATCGAGGGGGCTATTCACCCCTCCACTTT.

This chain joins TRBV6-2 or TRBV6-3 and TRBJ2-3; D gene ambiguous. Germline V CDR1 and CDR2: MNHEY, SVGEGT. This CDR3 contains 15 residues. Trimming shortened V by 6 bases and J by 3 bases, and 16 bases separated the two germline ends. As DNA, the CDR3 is TGTGCCAGCAGGGCCCCGGAGAGGCCGACAGATACGCAGTATTTT. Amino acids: CASRAPERPTDTQYF.

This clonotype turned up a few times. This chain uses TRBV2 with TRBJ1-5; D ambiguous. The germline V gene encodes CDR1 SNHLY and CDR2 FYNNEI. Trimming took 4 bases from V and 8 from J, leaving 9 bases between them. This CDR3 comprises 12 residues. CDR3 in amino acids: CASSGGMEPQHF. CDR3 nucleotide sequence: TGTGCCAGCAGTGGGGGTATGGAGCCCCAGCATTTT.